This T cell receptor (beta chain) was identified in a study of T cell responses to AZD1222 COVID-19 vaccine. As for the study in general: Recipients boosted at about 4 weeks or about 12 weeks are pooled.

V gave up 6 bases and J gave up 1 base, with 9 bases separating them. The CDR3 contains 13 residues. CDR1 is SEHNR, CDR2 FQNEAQ, per germline (reference sequence). Libraries were prepared by immunoSEQ multiplex PCR; TCRdb keeps only in-frame clonotypes and omits some of them. Among some 140,000 clones listed, 88% were seen once. The source was peripheral blood, collected on day 0 of AZD1222 vaccination. This TCR derives from an adult in good health. The rearrangement links TRBV7-9 to TRBJ1-1, with TRBD1 as a possible D gene (6 bases). The CDR3 coding sequence is TGTGCCAGCAGTTCGGGACAGAACACTGAAGCTTTCTTT. Encoded protein: CASSSGQNTEAFF.